This TCR beta chain was profiled in a study of blood T cell repertoires in COVID-19. Study-wide background: Sites in the United States, Italy and Spain provided acute and convalescent COVID-19 samples. Sample material is recorded as cDNA or gDNA derived from T cells, B-cell-depleted T cells, or PBMCs.

Authors' data handling: Nucleated cell number was recorded as an estimate derived from reference gene primer amplification. The data were produced by immunoSEQ multiplex PCR, yet TCRdb's version contains in-frame clones alone and is incomplete. That table is the source of V, J and clone size, and D and trimming were worked out from the DNA. This sample has tens of thousands of clones, with approximately 89% found just once. The CDR3 spans 18 residues. CDR1 is SGHTA and CDR2 is FQGNSA in the germline V gene. V dropped 1 base and J dropped 2 bases, with 17 bases sitting between them. The chain couples TRBV7-2 to TRBJ1-4, with D tentatively TRBD1 (6 bases). Sequencing was done on a sample of peripheral blood. The TCR originated in a man aged 50 to 60 with active COVID-19. The DNA of the CDR3 is TGTGCCAGCAGCTTAGAACGACAGGCCCTAGGGACTAATGAAAAACTGTTTTTT. Residues: CASSLERQALGTNEKLFF.